One sample yielded the 11 T cell receptor beta chains listed below, sequenced in a study of blood T cells in healthy people across ages. Next came a second PCR, run for about 6 to 11 cycles, which used a sample-barcoded 5' primer along with a J-beta primer mix. MiXCR, applied by TCRdb to the 5' RACE reads, yields one record per CDR3 protein. The top ten hold approximately 4.1% of the sample, which has roughly 1.5 million distinct CDR3 sequences, approximately 42% seen once. Sequencing was carried out using blood. These receptors all stem from a woman between 18 and 30 years old in good health.

The rearrangement uses TRBV7-2 and TRBJ2-1, with 9 bases aligning to TRBD1. Per the germline V gene, CDR1 is SGHTA and CDR2 is FQGNSA. V trimming: 5 bases; J trimming: 4 bases; junction bases outside the gene matches: 6. The length of the CDR3 is 15 residues. The CDR3 nucleotides read TGTGCCAGCAGCCAGACCGGGACAGGGTACAATGAGCAGTTCTTC. Protein product: CASSQTGTGYNEQFF.

This clonotype has at least ten counts. The V and J genes are TRBV20-1 and TRBJ2-1; TRBD2 agrees at 14 bases. Germline CDR1 and CDR2: DFQATT and SNEGSKA (reference sequence). This CDR3 region has 14 residues. With 5 bases clipped from V and 7 bases from J, the junction kept 4 bases outside the gene matches. The CDR3 nucleotides read TGCAGTGCTCGGACTAGCGGGAGGAGAAATGAGCAGTTCTTC. It encodes CSARTSGRRNEQFF.

This sequence joins TRBV29-1 and TRBJ2-1; 12 bases map to TRBD2. This CDR3 comprises 19 residues. CDR1 and CDR2 from the germline V gene are SQVTM and ANQGSEA. V lost 1 base, J lost 8 bases, and 18 bases stayed unmatched. The CDR3 protein is CSVEGLTSGGPYIRDEQFF. The CDR3, as DNA: TGCAGCGTTGAAGGGCTGACTAGCGGGGGACCTTATATACGAGATGAGCAGTTCTTC.

The gene calls are TRBV2 and TRBJ2-3, with D maybe TRBD1 (6 bases). The CDR3 extends over 15 amino acids. Germline CDR1 and CDR2: SNHLY and FYNNEI. The V and J ends lost 7 bases and 2 bases respectively, with 16 bases between them. This chain's CDR3 is CASKRVQGNTDTQYF. The DNA for the CDR3 is TGTGCCAGCAAAAGGGTACAGGGTAACACAGATACGCAGTATTTT.

The CDR3 DNA reads TGTGCCACCTCTCCGGGGAGTAGTGCTTCACCCCTCCACTTT. The encoded protein is CATSPGSSASPLHF. This chain uses TRBV6-6 with TRBJ1-6; D is uncertain. Germline V gene data show CDR1 as MNHNY and CDR2 as SVGAGI (reference sequence). The V end lost 10 bases, the J end lost 9 bases, and 19 bases lay between the germline ends. The CDR3 is made up of 14 amino acids.

The rearrangement uses TRBV6-2 or TRBV6-3 and TRBJ1-4, with no clear D. Trimming cost V 2 bases and J 12 bases, with 13 bases left between them. CDR3 length: 13 residues. CDR1 and CDR2 (germline): MNHEY, SVGEGT. The DNA of the CDR3 is TGTGCCAGCAGTTACGGTCCGAACGTTGAACTGTTTTTT. Residues: CASSYGPNVELFF.

The CDR3 bases are TGTGCCAGCAGATTGACTAGCGGGAGGGTCTTAAGAAATGAGCAGTTCTTC. Translating it yields CASRLTSGRVLRNEQFF. The chain has TRBV5-4 and TRBJ2-1; 14 bases match TRBD2. The trim removed 5 bases at V and 7 bases at J, leaving 11 bases unmatched. Looked up from germline, CDR1 is SGHNT and CDR2 is YYREEE (reference sequence). The CDR3 covers 17 residues.

The chain combines TRBV2 with TRBJ2-5; possible D gene TRBD2, 6 bases. The CDR3 runs to 12 residues. Per germline, CDR1 SNHLY and CDR2 FYNNEI. Trimming shortened V by 9 bases and J by 5 bases, and 13 bases separated the two germline ends. CDR3 in amino acids: CASGLPYETQYF. In DNA form, the CDR3 reads TGTGCCAGTGGACTACCGTATGAGACCCAGTACTTC.

This clonotype was recorded a few times. The chain combines TRBV11-2 with TRBJ1-4; D not certain. Trimming left V 2 bases short and J 2 bases short, with 12 bases between. Per the germline V gene, CDR1 is SGHAT and CDR2 is FQNNGV. The CDR3 contains 16 residues. The CDR3 nucleotides are TGTGCCAGCAGCTTAACACCCCTCCTTACTAATGAAAAACTGTTTTTT. Translation: CASSLTPLLTNEKLFF.

This chain links TRBV7-9 with TRBJ2-5, with 7 bases identical to TRBD1. There are 15 residues in the CDR3. The V segment lost 8 bases and the J segment 11 bases; nucleotides outside the gene matches: 20. Germline assignment: CDR1 SEHNR and CDR2 FQNEAQ (reference sequence). DNA of the CDR3: TGTGCCAGCGGAAGACCGGGACAGAGGTTGGATGAGCAGTACTTC. Its protein is CASGRPGQRLDEQYF.

The table lists this clonotype with a few counts. This chain links TRBV10-3 with TRBJ2-5, with TRBD1 as a possible D gene (6 bases). CDR3 length: 13 amino acids. The germline V and J ends were trimmed by 6 bases and 0 bases, with 8 bases remaining between them. Germline V lookup: CDR1 ENHRY, CDR2 SYGVKD. CDR3 in DNA: TGTGCCATCAGCCGACAGGACCAAGAGACCCAGTACTTC. This encodes CAISRQDQETQYF.